This T cell receptor (beta chain) was identified in a study of vaccination effects on CD4 cells after COVID-19. ViraFEST expansion of antigen-specific CD4+ T cells with viral peptide pools preceded sequencing. With roughly nine days of culture completed, CD4+ T cells were isolated. Negative nucleocapsid antibody tests before and after vaccination confirmed no previous SARS-CoV-2 infection. Cultures had half their medium replaced with IL-2 medium on days 3 and 7. CDR3 length: 15 residues. CDR1 is MGHRA, CDR2 YSYEKL, per germline. Concerning this clone itself: What it recognizes is unknown. The junction shows a germline mismatch at one end, possibly a read error.

Some clones are missing from TCRdb's copy, which holds only in-frame ones; the method was immunoSEQ multiplex PCR. This sample yields 41,000 or so clones, of which around 77% are seen a single time; 2.5% to 3% belongs to the top ten. The genes are TRBV4-1 and TRBJ2-5, with unresolved D. This specimen was CD4+ T cells from PBMCs cultured with HCoV-NL63 spike peptides, taken before COVID-19 vaccination. The receptor was derived from a human donor who received a COVID-19 vaccine. CDR3 coding DNA: TGCGCCAGCAGCCAAGTATCGCAGGCCCAAAAGACCCAGTACTTC. Translation: CASSQVSQAQKTQYF.